The 32 T cell receptor beta chains below were found in one sample sequenced in a study of blood T cell repertoires in COVID-19. Assay used: immunoSEQ multiplex PCR; TCRdb lists only in-frame clones, some missing. The sample lists approximately 340,000 clones, around four fifths occurring once. The material sequenced was peripheral blood. The receptor set was obtained from a young man with active or convalescent COVID-19.

CDR3 in amino acids: CASSAHRAGPYEQYF. The CDR3 DNA reads as TGTGCCAGCAGCGCCCACAGGGCAGGCCCCTACGAGCAGTACTTC. The chain carries TRBV5-4 and TRBJ2-7, with D perhaps matching TRBD1 (6 bases). Germline CDR1 is SGHNT and CDR2 is YYREEE (reference sequence). The CDR3 totals 15 residues. Trimming stripped 4 bases from V and 2 bases from J, with 16 bases between.

This clone was detected once. The chain joins TRBV5-6 to TRBJ2-3; tentatively, D is TRBD2 (5 bases). Germline assignment: CDR1 SGHDT and CDR2 YYEEEE. Trimming cost V 5 bases and J 7 bases, with 14 bases left between them. CDR3 size: 13 residues. CDR3 bases: TGTGCCAGCAGTTCCACTAGGGAGAATACGCAGTATTTT. This codes for CASSSTRENTQYF.

This sequence joins TRBV19 and TRBJ2-2; 9 bases fit TRBD1. V shed 4 bases and J 1 base; nucleotides not matched to a gene: 10. Looked up from germline, CDR1 is LNHDA and CDR2 is SQIVND (reference sequence). The CDR3 is 18 amino acids. CDR3 region: CASSTYPGQGGNTGELFF. CDR3 DNA sequence: TGTGCCAGTAGTACTTACCCGGGACAGGGTGGGAACACCGGGGAGCTGTTTTTT.

The chain recombines TRBV7-9 with TRBJ1-2, with D perhaps matching TRBD1 (6 bases). Germline V gives CDR1 SEHNR, CDR2 FQNEAQ (reference sequence). The CDR3 is 14 amino acids. With 5 bases removed from V and 8 bases from J, the gap between germline ends came to 18 bases. CDR3 nucleotide sequence: TGTGCCAGCAGCCCCGGACAGTCTGGGGACGGCTACACCTTC. As protein: CASSPGQSGDGYTF. Full variable domain (missing parts from reference TRBV7-9 and TRBJ1-2): DTGVSQNPRHKITKRGQNVTFRCDPISEHNRLYWYRQTLGQGPEFLTYFQNEAQLEKSRLLSDRFSAERPKGSFSTLEIQRTEQGDSAMYLCASSPGQSGDGYTFGSGTRLTVV.

This chain connects TRBV6-6 to TRBJ2-7, with 8 bases aligning to TRBD2. Trimming at V came to 6 bases and at J to 3 bases, leaving 7 bases not matched to a gene. The germline V gene has CDR1 MNHNY and CDR2 SVGAGI (reference sequence). The CDR3 runs to 14 residues. CDR3 protein: CASSPGAGGYEQYF. The CDR3 DNA reads as TGTGCCAGCAGCCCGGGGGCGGGAGGCTACGAGCAGTACTTC.

V and J are TRBV6-5 and TRBJ2-1; 8 positions agree with TRBD1. Germline assignment: CDR1 MNHEY and CDR2 SVGAGI. V lost 0 bases, J lost 7 bases, and 5 bases stayed unmatched. This CDR3 region has 15 residues. The CDR3 is CASSYSRGQVNEQFF. The CDR3 region has the DNA TGTGCCAGCAGTTACTCGAGGGGACAGGTAAATGAGCAGTTCTTC.

The chain couples TRBV4-3 to TRBJ2-3; no clear D. This CDR3 is 14 amino acids long. The ends were cut back, 3 bases at V and 4 bases at J, with 11 bases in the middle. Germline loops: CDR1 LGHNA, CDR2 YSLEER. The DNA of the CDR3 is TGCGCCAGCAGCCATTCCGACTCGGCAGATACGCAGTATTTT. Its translation is CASSHSDSADTQYF.

The chain employs TRBV10-3 and TRBJ2-7; D is unresolved. Looked up from germline, CDR1 is ENHRY and CDR2 is SYGVKD. Trimming stripped 3 bases from V and 4 bases from J, with 7 bases between. The CDR3 contains 12 residues. This CDR3 is CAISDPPYEQYF. CDR3 DNA: TGTGCCATCAGTGATCCCCCTTACGAGCAGTACTTC.

The J gene is TRBJ1-2, the V gene TRBV24-1, with 9 bases that match TRBD1. J gave up 4 bases and V 3 bases, and 5 bases lay outside the gene matches. From germline, CDR1 is KGHDR and CDR2 SFDVKD. CDR3 length: 15 residues. CDR3 bases: TGTGCCACCAGTGATCCCGGGACAGGGAGCTATGGCTACACCTTC. It encodes CATSDPGTGSYGYTF.

V gene TRBV12-3 or TRBV12-4 combines with J gene TRBJ1-2, with D hard to call. This CDR3 region has 13 residues. V was trimmed by 3 bases and J by 2 bases, leaving 7 bases between them. The CDR3 loop reads CASSFGTNYGYTF. CDR3 DNA: TGTGCCAGCAGTTTTGGCACCAACTATGGCTACACCTTC.

The chain employs TRBV4-2 and TRBJ1-2; TRBD1 might be the D (6 bases). Germline CDR1 and CDR2: LGHNA and YNFKEQ. CDR3 length: 15 amino acids. Trimming left V 0 bases short and J 4 bases short, with 12 bases between. CDR3 residues: CASSQEGRTVYGYTF. CDR3 in DNA: TGTGCCAGCAGCCAAGAGGGTAGGACAGTCTATGGCTACACCTTC.

The chain joins TRBV11-2 to TRBJ2-3; 8 bases map to TRBD1. Germline-derived CDR1 and CDR2 are SGHAT and FQNNGV. J lost 7 bases, V lost 0 bases, and 6 bases had no gene match. The CDR3 length is 15 residues. Here the CDR3 DNA reads TGTGCCAGCAGCTTAGACCCGACAGGGGTGTATACGCAGTATTTT. Translating gives CASSLDPTGVYTQYF.

V and J are TRBV6-2 or TRBV6-3 and TRBJ2-1; 7 nucleotides agree with TRBD2. Germline loops: CDR1 MNHEY, CDR2 SVGEGT. V lost 4 bases to trimming and J lost 6 bases; unmatched junction nucleotides: 15. The CDR3 totals 17 residues. The CDR3 region has the DNA TGTGCCAGCAGTTCCCCGATTTTTGTAGCGGGTAGCAATGAGCAGTTCTTC. This encodes CASSSPIFVAGSNEQFF.

The CDR3 spells CASSQGLRTNSGNTIYF. In DNA form, the CDR3 reads TGCGCCAGCAGCCAAGGTCTTAGGACAAACTCTGGAAACACCATATATTTT. This chain joins TRBV4-3 and TRBJ1-3; D might be TRBD1 (5 bases). The CDR3 is made up of 17 amino acids. Trimming shortened V by 1 base and J by 0 bases, and 13 bases separated the two germline ends. Per germline, CDR1 LGHNA and CDR2 YSLEER.

This chain uses TRBV5-6 with TRBJ1-4; the match to TRBD1 covers 10 bases. The CDR3 runs to 15 residues. Germline CDR1 reads SGHDT; CDR2 reads YYEEEE. J gave up 7 bases and V 4 bases, and 7 bases lay outside the gene matches. CDR3 DNA sequence: TGTGCCAGCAGCACCGGGACAGGGGCCGCTGAAAAACTGTTTTTT. Translated: CASSTGTGAAEKLFF.

The rearrangement links TRBV14 to TRBJ2-1; 12 nucleotides line up with TRBD2. The CDR3 spans 15 residues. V trimming: 2 bases; J trimming: 6 bases; junction bases outside the gene matches: 2. Germline V gives CDR1 SGHDN, CDR2 FVKESK. The CDR3 sequence: CASSQLAGGSNEQFF. The CDR3 DNA reads as TGTGCCAGCAGCCAACTAGCGGGAGGGAGCAATGAGCAGTTCTTC.

The chain uses TRBV6-4 and TRBJ1-1; D unresolved. The germline V gene has CDR1 MRHNA and CDR2 SNTAGT. Trimming left V 0 bases short and J 5 bases short, with 7 bases between. The CDR3 consists of 13 residues. CDR3 residues: CASSDSTGTEAFF. Here the CDR3 DNA reads TGTGCCAGCAGTGACTCGACGGGGACTGAAGCTTTCTTT.

CDR3: CASSLWSGETQYF. The CDR3 DNA is TGTGCCAGCAGCCTCTGGTCGGGGGAGACCCAGTACTTC. The chain is built from TRBV5-8 and TRBJ2-5, with D possibly matching TRBD2 (5 bases). Germline CDR1 and CDR2: SGHTS and YDEGEE. V was clipped by 4 bases and J by 5 bases, with 12 bases between them. This CDR3 comprises 13 residues.

The chain employs TRBV3-1 (or the pseudogene TRBV3-2) and TRBJ1-1; TRBD1 aligns across 10 bases. With V trimmed by 3 bases and J by 3 bases, 1 base remained unmatched. CDR3 size: 14 residues. Germline assignment: CDR1 LGHDT and CDR2 YNNKEL (reference sequence). CDR3 sequence (DNA): TGTGCCAGCAGCCAGGACAGGGGGGACACTGAAGCTTTCTTT. Amino acids: CASSQDRGDTEAFF.

This clone has ten or more counts. This chain joins TRBV6-5 and TRBJ1-5, with D perhaps TRBD1 (5 bases). V dropped 7 bases and J dropped 0 bases, with 13 bases sitting between them. CDR3 length: 15 amino acids. Per germline, CDR1 MNHEY and CDR2 SVGAGI. CDR3 in amino acids: CASKGVFNSNQPQHF. DNA of the CDR3: TGTGCCAGCAAAGGGGTTTTCAATAGCAATCAGCCCCAGCATTTT.

The CDR3 sequence: CAWGAGSGYTF. The CDR3 nucleotides read TGTGCCTGGGGGGCAGGGTCTGGCTACACCTTC. V and J are TRBV30 and TRBJ1-2; possibly TRBD1 for D (5 bases). Trimming removed 5 bases at V and 7 bases at J, with 11 bases between. Germline CDR1 is GTSNPN and CDR2 is SVGIG (reference sequence). The CDR3 runs to 11 residues.

CDR3 DNA: TGCGCCAGCAGCTTGGGCGGGACTAGCGGGATCCAAGAGACCCAGTACTTC. Translating gives CASSLGGTSGIQETQYF. The genes are TRBV5-1 and TRBJ2-5; 13 nucleotides line up with TRBD2. Germline CDR1 SGHRS, CDR2 YFSETQ. CDR3 length: 17 amino acids. V lost 0 bases and J lost 1; bases outside the gene matches: 3.

This clone was counted once. The V and J genes are TRBV24-1 and TRBJ2-5, with a possible D match to TRBD2 (5 bases). Germline V gene sequence: CDR1 KGHDR, CDR2 SFDVKD. The V and J ends lost 12 bases and 4 bases respectively, with 17 bases between them. The CDR3 contains 13 residues. CDR3 region: CASRLLIPETQYF. The CDR3 DNA is TGTGCCTCACGACTACTTATACCAGAGACCCAGTACTTC.

The J gene is TRBJ1-2, the V gene TRBV2; possible D gene TRBD1, 5 bases. Per the germline V gene, CDR1 is SNHLY and CDR2 is FYNNEI. The V end was cut by 0 bases, the J end by 4 bases, with 9 bases between. The CDR3 extends over 14 amino acids. The CDR3: CASSEALQVYGYTF. The CDR3 nucleotides read TGTGCCAGCAGTGAAGCGTTACAGGTCTATGGCTACACCTTC.

J is TRBJ2-7 and V is TRBV28; 9 positions match TRBD1. This CDR3 spans 15 amino acids. Trimming took 8 bases from V and 9 from J; bases not matched to a gene: 17. Germline loops: CDR1 MDHEN, CDR2 SYDVKM. The chain's CDR3 is CASLISGTGSLWQYF. The CDR3 DNA is TGTGCCAGCTTAATTTCCGGGACAGGGAGTTTGTGGCAGTACTTC.

The chain couples TRBV7-2 to TRBJ2-7; D is uncertain. This CDR3 spans 15 amino acids. The germline V and J ends were trimmed by 1 base and 0 bases, with 10 bases remaining between them. Germline V gene lookup returns CDR1 SGHTA and CDR2 FQGNSA. The CDR3 loop reads CASSLDPTGSYEQYF. The CDR3 DNA reads as TGTGCCAGCAGCTTAGACCCAACGGGCTCCTACGAGCAGTACTTC.

The rearrangement links TRBV18 to TRBJ1-2; 7 positions match TRBD1. CDR3 length: 15 amino acids. Germline CDR1 and CDR2: KGHSH and LQKENI. The junction had 9 bases not matched to a gene; V was cut back by 2 bases and J by 6 bases. The chain's CDR3 is CASSPGADRPHGYTF. In DNA, the CDR3 is TGTGCCAGCTCACCAGGTGCGGACAGGCCCCATGGCTACACCTTC.

V gene TRBV6-9 combines with J gene TRBJ2-4, with D perhaps TRBD2 (5 bases). The CDR3 is 18 amino acids. With 11 bases removed from V and 0 bases from J, the gap between germline ends came to 26 bases. Germline V CDR1 and CDR2: MNHGY, SVAAGI. CDR3 sequence reads: CAVGGPSEDTLAKNIQYF. CDR3 DNA: TGTGCCGTTGGAGGACCTTCCGAGGATACTCTAGCCAAAAACATTCAGTACTTC.

The chain links TRBV2 to TRBJ1-1; unclear D gene. Trimming removed 3 bases from V and 11 bases from J, with 22 bases in between. The CDR3 spans 15 residues. From germline, CDR1 is SNHLY and CDR2 FYNNEI. CDR3: CASSDRRVGPPGAFF. As DNA, the CDR3 is TGTGCCAGCAGTGATAGGCGGGTGGGTCCCCCGGGCGCTTTCTTT.

This clone is a singleton in its sample. The chain combines TRBV5-1 with TRBJ2-7, with 7 positions matching TRBD2. The CDR3 totals 15 residues. Germline CDR1 SGHRS, CDR2 YFSETQ. V lost 3 bases, J lost 4 bases, and 10 bases stayed unmatched. CDR3 loop: CASSWGGGAIYEQYF. Written as DNA, the CDR3 is TGCGCCAGCAGCTGGGGCGGGGGAGCGATTTACGAGCAGTACTTC.

This chain uses TRBV19 with TRBJ2-2, with D possibly TRBD2 on 7 matching bases. V was trimmed by 3 bases and J by 6 bases, leaving 14 bases between them. In germline, CDR1 is LNHDA, CDR2 SQIVND (reference sequence). CDR3 length: 15 residues. CDR3 residues: CASSMGGGASGELFF. CDR3 bases: TGTGCCAGTAGTATGGGAGGGGGAGCGTCCGGGGAGCTGTTTTTT. Full variable domain (rest looked up from reference TRBV19 and TRBJ2-2): DGGITQSPKYLFRKEGQNVTLSCEQNLNHDAMYWYRQDPGQGLRLIYYSQIVNDFQKGDIAEGYSVSREKKESFPLTVTSAQKNPTAFYLCASSMGGGASGELFFGEGSRLTVL.

This clone was counted once. The chain carries TRBV6-6 and TRBJ1-3; 7 bases line up with TRBD1. From germline, CDR1 is MNHNY and CDR2 SVGAGI (reference sequence). V shed 2 bases, J shed 0 bases, and the junction held 1 base outside the gene matches. The length of the CDR3 is 15 residues. The CDR3 nucleotides read TGTGCCAGCAGTTACGGGGACAGCTCTGGAAACACCATATATTTT. Translating gives CASSYGDSSGNTIYF.